The 3 T cell receptor beta chains listed next were all sequenced from one sample in a study of response to subunit inactivated influenza vaccine. Each CDR3 protein gets one entry after TCRdb re-called the RT-PCR reads with MiXCR. The data show 450,000 to 500,000 distinct CDR3 sequences, 11% seen once. The material sequenced was PBMCs from blood, taken about 40 days after vaccination. These receptors originate from a man aged 50 to 59 who received an inactivated influenza vaccine.

V usage is TRBV9 and J usage is TRBJ2-3, with a weak D call TRBD1 (5 bases). Per the germline V gene, CDR1 is SGDLS and CDR2 is YYNGEE. V lost 4 bases and J 1 base, leaving 19 bases between the germline ends. The CDR3 spans 17 residues. CDR3 DNA sequence: TGTGCCAGCAGCCACATCTCCCAGGGTAGCCGCACAGATACGCAGTATTTT. Encoded protein: CASSHISQGSRTDTQYF.

Ten or more counts support this clonotype. The DNA for the CDR3 is TGTGCCAGCAGTTTGGGTCTCGGTACGCAGTATTTT. Amino acid sequence: CASSLGLGTQYF. The V call is TRBV12-3 or TRBV12-4, the J call TRBJ2-3; D gene ambiguous. This CDR3 region has 12 residues. The ends were cut back, 3 bases at V and 8 bases at J, with 9 bases in the middle.

This clonotype was picked up many times. This chain connects TRBV6-5 to TRBJ2-3; D not certain. V gave up 4 bases and J gave up 1 base, with 15 bases separating them. The CDR3 extends over 16 amino acids. Germline V gene lookup returns CDR1 MNHEY and CDR2 SVGAGI. CDR3 coding DNA: TGTGCCAGCAGTTCCGTGATAATAGGTGGCACAGATACGCAGTATTTT. It translates to CASSSVIIGGTDTQYF.